This T cell receptor beta chain was found in a study of T cell responses to AZD1222 COVID-19 vaccine. Study outcomes and limitations: A mostly white British donor set with more females was recruited, and clonal diversity was possibly underestimated. Dominant at 160-218 and 743-854, vaccine-associated CD4 TCRs also spanned spike. Within unmutated variant regions lay the reported targets of nearly half of spike-specific TCRs. Spike-specific TCR breadth and depth rose after two AZD1222 doses.

Method: immunoSEQ multiplex PCR; TCRdb's copy keeps in-frame clones and lacks some. Here the sample spans approximately 140,000 clones, about 90% being singletons. Losses at the gene ends were 6 bases for V and 7 bases for J; bases not matched to a gene: 11. The CDR3 loop spans 14 amino acids. Germline-derived CDR1 and CDR2 are MNHEY and SVGEGT. Remarks on this clone: Its antigen is as yet unknown.

The source was peripheral blood, collected 28 days after the second AZD1222 dose. The V and J genes are TRBV6-2 or TRBV6-3 and TRBJ2-7; the match to TRBD2 covers 8 bases. The clonotype comes from an adult who received the AZD1222 COVID-19 vaccine. The CDR3 nucleotides read TGTGCCAGCAGCCGGGGACTAGTAGCGAGTGAGCAGTACTTC. Its translation: CASSRGLVASEQYF.